These 30 T cell receptor beta chains were all obtained from the same sample, sequenced in a study of blood T cell repertoires in COVID-19. Assay: immunoSEQ multiplex PCR; the TCRdb copy retains only in-frame clones and omits some. This table has 160,000 or so clones, roughly 84% appearing once. The sequenced sample was peripheral blood. These receptors originate from a woman aged 45 to 65 with COVID-19, enrolled during active disease.

This chain links TRBV25-1 with TRBJ2-5, with TRBD2 identical over 7 bases. V shed 4 bases, J shed 1 base, and the junction held 3 bases outside the gene matches. Looked up from germline, CDR1 is MGHDK and CDR2 is SYGVNS. This CDR3 is 14 amino acids long. CDR3 sequence: CASSGRLAQETQYF. The CDR3 nucleotides are TGTGCCAGCAGTGGAAGACTAGCCCAAGAGACCCAGTACTTC.

This clone was seen only once. This chain connects TRBV11-2 to TRBJ1-5; TRBD1 is a possible D gene (5 bases). The CDR3 contains 13 residues. V dropped 5 bases and J dropped 6 bases, with 11 bases sitting between them. Per germline, CDR1 SGHAT and CDR2 FQNNGV. The CDR3 reads CASSATGGQPQHF. Written as DNA, the CDR3 is TGTGCCAGCAGCGCGACGGGGGGTCAGCCCCAGCATTTT.

The chain carries TRBV6-5 and TRBJ2-1, with 10 bases lining up with TRBD2. Looked up from germline, CDR1 is MNHEY and CDR2 is SVGAGI. This CDR3 has 13 residues. V lost 6 bases and J lost 10; bases outside the gene matches: 6. Written as DNA, the CDR3 is TGTGCCAGCAGACCCCCACTAGCGGGGGAGCAGTTCTTC. Protein product: CASRPPLAGEQFF.

V usage is TRBV29-1 and J usage is TRBJ2-1, with 7 bases identical to TRBD2. The V and J ends lost 4 bases and 5 bases, in that order; junction bases with no gene match: 8. Per the germline V gene, CDR1 is SQVTM and CDR2 is ANQGSEA. The CDR3 contains 14 residues. This chain's CDR3 is CSVGQRGGHNEQFF. CDR3 coding DNA: TGCAGCGTTGGGCAGCGGGGCGGCCACAATGAGCAGTTCTTC.

This sequence joins TRBV20-1 and TRBJ2-7; 14 bases match TRBD2. The CDR3 has 14 residues. The germline gives CDR1 DFQATT, CDR2 SNEGSKA (reference sequence). V lost 3 bases, J lost 6 bases, and 4 bases stayed unmatched. The CDR3 loop reads CSASWGLAGVEQYF. CDR3 sequence (DNA): TGCAGTGCTAGTTGGGGACTAGCGGGGGTCGAGCAGTACTTC.

This clone was observed a few times. The chain recombines TRBV7-9 with TRBJ2-1; tentatively, D is TRBD2 (5 bases). This CDR3 is 14 amino acids long. Germline V gene data show CDR1 as SEHNR and CDR2 as FQNEAQ (reference sequence). Between the trimmed V and J ends, which lost 7 bases and 4 bases, there was a span of 14 bases. The CDR3 here is CASNQPGIYNEQFF. The CDR3, as DNA: TGTGCCAGCAACCAACCGGGGATTTACAATGAGCAGTTCTTC.

V gene TRBV6-4 combines with J gene TRBJ2-5; 9 nucleotides line up with TRBD2. The CDR3 extends over 17 amino acids. Germline CDR1 MRHNA, CDR2 SNTAGT. The V gene end was trimmed by 2 bases and the J gene end by 1 base; junction bases not matched to a gene: 8. The CDR3 spells CASSDGRASGTQETQYF. Written as DNA, the CDR3 is TGTGCCAGCAGTGACGGAAGGGCTAGCGGGACCCAAGAGACCCAGTACTTC.

The rearrangement links TRBV29-1 to TRBJ1-2; tentatively, D is TRBD1 (6 bases). The CDR3 totals 13 residues. V was clipped by 7 bases and J by 8 bases, with 20 bases between them. Germline loops: CDR1 SQVTM, CDR2 ANQGSEA. CDR3 nucleotide sequence: TGCAGCGCCGACCCTGAGGACAGAAGGGGCTACACCTTC. This codes for CSADPEDRRGYTF.

The chain recombines TRBV7-3 with TRBJ2-1, with 10 bases aligning to TRBD2. The V and J ends lost 5 bases and 12 bases, in that order; junction bases with no gene match: 13. Per the germline V gene, CDR1 is SGHTA and CDR2 is FQGTGA. The CDR3 is made up of 15 amino acids. This CDR3 reads CASSPASGGHEGQFF. CDR3 nucleotides: TGTGCCAGCAGCCCTGCTAGCGGGGGACATGAGGGGCAGTTCTTC. Complete variable domain (other parts from reference TRBV7-3 and TRBJ2-1): GAGVSQTPSNKVTEKGKYVELRCDPISGHTALYWYRQSLGQGPEFLIYFQGTGAADDSGLPNDRFFAVRPEGSVSTLKIQRTERGDSAVYLCASSPASGGHEGQFFGPGTRLTVL.

V is TRBV6-1 and J is TRBJ2-1; D unresolved. The CDR3 length is 15 residues. CDR1 and CDR2 (germline): MNHNS, SASEGT. Trimming removed 2 bases from V and 4 bases from J, with 12 bases in between. The CDR3 spells CASSETAPQYNEQFF. The CDR3 bases are TGTGCCAGCAGTGAAACAGCCCCTCAATACAATGAGCAGTTCTTC.

The gene calls are TRBV3-1 (or the pseudogene TRBV3-2) and TRBJ2-3; 9 bases agree with TRBD2. The CDR3 is made up of 15 amino acids. V gave up 6 bases and J gave up 0 bases; unmatched junction bases: 4. Germline values: CDR1 LGHDT, CDR2 YNNKEL (reference sequence). CDR3 sequence (DNA): TGTGCCAGCAGTTGGACTAGCGAAAGCACAGATACGCAGTATTTT. It translates to CASSWTSESTDTQYF.

The V call is TRBV7-2, the J call TRBJ1-5; a weak D match, TRBD1 (5 bases). The ends were cut back, 1 base at V and 3 bases at J, with 7 bases in the middle. The CDR3 totals 14 residues. CDR1 is SGHTA and CDR2 is FQGNSA in the germline V gene. CDR3 sequence (DNA): TGTGCCAGCAGCTTAGGACAGTTCAATCAGCCCCAGCATTTT. Its translation is CASSLGQFNQPQHF.

The V gene is TRBV3-1 (or the pseudogene TRBV3-2), the J gene TRBJ1-2, with D maybe TRBD1 (5 bases). CDR3 size: 16 residues. Between the trimmed V and J ends, which lost 1 base and 5 bases, there was a span of 17 bases. Germline-derived CDR1 and CDR2 are LGHDT and YNNKEL (reference sequence). CDR3 sequence: CASSQGGFSTSYGYTF. DNA of the CDR3: TGTGCCAGCAGCCAAGGGGGCTTCTCAACCTCTTATGGCTACACCTTC.

The chain has TRBV5-4 and TRBJ2-4; tentative D call: TRBD2 (6 bases). The CDR3 covers 14 residues. Trimming left V 0 bases short and J 7 bases short, with 11 bases between. Germline V lookup: CDR1 SGHNT, CDR2 YYREEE (reference sequence). The chain's CDR3 is CASSLGLASNIQYF. The CDR3 nucleotides are TGTGCCAGCAGCTTGGGCCTAGCGTCGAACATTCAGTACTTC.

J is TRBJ2-7 and V is TRBV7-9; D might be TRBD1 (5 bases). V was cut by 4 bases and J by 3 bases, with 16 bases left in between. Germline CDR1 SEHNR, CDR2 FQNEAQ (reference sequence). This CDR3 region has 15 residues. The CDR3 DNA sequence: TGTGCCAGCAGCTCGACCAGGGCCTCAGTCTACGAGCAGTACTTC. As protein: CASSSTRASVYEQYF.

The chain has TRBV11-2 and TRBJ2-1; 8 bases line up with TRBD1. V lost 10 bases and J lost 5; bases outside the gene matches: 10. The CDR3 consists of 14 residues. Germline V gene sequence: CDR1 SGHAT, CDR2 FQNNGV. The CDR3, as DNA: TGTGCCACCACAAACGACAGGGGCCACAATGAGCAGTTCTTC. Translating it yields CATTNDRGHNEQFF.

The chain uses TRBV6-2 or TRBV6-3 and TRBJ1-5; 9 bases are shared with TRBD1. Losses at the gene ends were 6 bases for V and 4 bases for J; bases not matched to a gene: 10. CDR1 and CDR2 (germline): MNHEY, SVGEGT. The CDR3 covers 16 residues. The CDR3 loop is CASSNRGLRDNQPQHF. The DNA for the CDR3 is TGTGCCAGCAGCAACAGGGGGCTAAGGGATAATCAGCCCCAGCATTTT.

The chain recombines TRBV4-1 with TRBJ2-5; 9 nucleotides match TRBD1. V dropped 2 bases and J dropped 4; count of bases not matched to a gene: 11. CDR1 MGHRA and CDR2 YSYEKL come from the germline V gene. This CDR3 has 17 amino acids. The CDR3 bases are TGCGCCAGCAGCCAACATTCGGGACAGGGAGGGGCAGAGACCCAGTACTTC. Translation gives CASSQHSGQGGAETQYF.

The chain recombines TRBV13 with TRBJ2-7; 8 positions agree with TRBD1. Germline V gives CDR1 PRHDT, CDR2 FYEKMQ (reference sequence). The CDR3 sequence is 14 residues long. Germline trimming cut 4 bases from V and 6 bases from J; bases unmatched to any gene: 8. The CDR3 spells CASSSQDRVSEQYF. The CDR3 nucleotides read TGTGCCAGCAGCTCCCAGGACAGGGTAAGCGAGCAGTACTTC.

The V and J genes are TRBV10-3 and TRBJ2-6, with 11 bases matching TRBD1. The V segment lost 4 bases and the J segment 1 base; nucleotides outside the gene matches: 6. The CDR3 runs 18 residues. CDR1 and CDR2 from the germline V gene are ENHRY and SYGVKD. This CDR3 is CAISGTGTGGSGANVLTF. Here the CDR3 DNA reads TGTGCCATCAGTGGCACAGGGACAGGGGGTTCTGGGGCCAACGTCCTGACTTTC.

V gene TRBV4-2 combines with J gene TRBJ2-5; weak D call: TRBD2 (5 bases). Germline CDR1 is LGHNA and CDR2 is YNFKEQ. V gave up 1 base and J gave up 0 bases, with 15 bases separating them. This CDR3 spans 17 amino acids. The CDR3 nucleotides read TGTGCCAGCAGCCAAGGGACTGGGGTGGGGTACCAAGAGACCCAGTACTTC. This sequence encodes CASSQGTGVGYQETQYF.

The CDR3 loop is CASSRPGGSTGELFF. In DNA form, the CDR3 reads TGTGCCAGCAGCCGTCCGGGGGGCAGCACCGGGGAGCTGTTTTTT. The rearrangement uses TRBV5-4 and TRBJ2-2; maybe TRBD2 (7 bases). The CDR3 extends over 15 amino acids. Looked up from germline, CDR1 is SGHNT and CDR2 is YYREEE (reference sequence). Trimming shortened V by 4 bases and J by 4 bases, and 14 bases separated the two germline ends.

The chain employs TRBV5-8 and TRBJ2-3; 10 bases match TRBD2. V lost 0 bases to trimming and J lost 0 bases; unmatched junction nucleotides: 13. In germline, CDR1 is SGHTS, CDR2 YDEGEE. The CDR3 is 20 amino acids. CDR3 protein: CASSLATTSGTRYSTDTQYF. The CDR3 DNA sequence: TGTGCCAGCAGCTTGGCCACCACTAGCGGGACCCGTTATAGCACAGATACGCAGTATTTT. Together with reference TRBV5-8 and TRBJ2-3, the CDR3 gives the full variable domain: EAGVTQSPTHLIKTRGQQATLRCSPISGHTSVYWYQQALGLGLQFLLWYDEGEERNRGNFPPRFSGRQFPNYSSELNVNALELEDSALYLCASSLATTSGTRYSTDTQYFGPGTRLTVL.

The V gene is TRBV9, the J gene TRBJ2-7, with D unresolved. Trimming stripped 4 bases from V and 5 bases from J, with 10 bases between. Germline V gene sequence: CDR1 SGDLS, CDR2 YYNGEE. The CDR3 has 12 amino acids. CDR3 DNA sequence: TGTGCCAGCAGCCGAGATTTCCACGAGCAGTACTTC. Protein sequence: CASSRDFHEQYF.

J is TRBJ1-5 and V is TRBV30, with TRBD1 matching 8 bases. There are 17 residues in the CDR3. Trimming removed 4 bases from V and 1 base from J; junction bases left unmatched: 12. Germline lookup yields CDR1 GTSNPN and CDR2 SVGIG (reference sequence). The CDR3 sequence: CAWTRQGLRSSNQPQHF. In DNA form, the CDR3 reads TGTGCCTGGACAAGACAGGGGCTCCGGTCGAGCAATCAGCCCCAGCATTTT.

This chain links TRBV28 with TRBJ1-2; D may be TRBD1 (5 bases). The CDR3 is 12 amino acids. CDR1 is MDHEN and CDR2 is SYDVKM in the germline V gene. Trimming stripped 8 bases from V and 8 bases from J, with 15 bases between. CDR3: CASQKGRRGYTF. CDR3 bases: TGTGCCAGCCAAAAGGGGCGGAGAGGCTACACCTTC.

The chain combines TRBV7-2 with TRBJ2-7; D remains ambiguous. V was clipped by 0 bases and J by 7 bases, with 13 bases between them. The CDR3 runs 14 residues. CDR1 and CDR2 from the germline V gene are SGHTA and FQGNSA. The CDR3, as DNA: TGTGCCAGCAGCTTAGCTCCCCCCCACTTAGAGCAGTACTTC. This encodes CASSLAPPHLEQYF.

V and J are TRBV9 and TRBJ1-1; TRBD1 agrees at 12 bases. The CDR3 runs to 20 residues. J gave up 1 base and V 3 bases, and 16 bases lay outside the gene matches. The germline CDR1 and CDR2 sequences are SGDLS and YYNGEE. The DNA for the CDR3 is TGTGCCAGCAGCGCCCGGGACAGGGGGCAAGGTTATTTAACGAACACTGAAGCTTTCTTT. Translation gives CASSARDRGQGYLTNTEAFF.

This clone is a singleton in its sample. The genes are TRBV4-3 and TRBJ1-2; D gene uncertain. V was pared by 5 bases and J by 4 bases, with 8 bases between. This CDR3 has 12 residues. The germline CDR1 and CDR2 sequences are LGHNA and YSLEER. The DNA of the CDR3 is TGCGCCAGCAGCGGGCATAGCTATGGCTACACCTTC. Protein sequence: CASSGHSYGYTF.

This clone was seen only a few times. This rearrangement joins TRBV21-1 to TRBJ2-7; TRBD2 is the table's D call, not checked against the DNA. TRBV21-1 is annotated as a pseudogene. This CDR3 has 17 amino acids. The CDR3 spells CASSVGVGREGVYEQYF. The CDR3 bases are TGTGCCAGCAGCGTTGGAGTGGGTAGGGAGGGGGTCTACGAGCAGTACTTC.